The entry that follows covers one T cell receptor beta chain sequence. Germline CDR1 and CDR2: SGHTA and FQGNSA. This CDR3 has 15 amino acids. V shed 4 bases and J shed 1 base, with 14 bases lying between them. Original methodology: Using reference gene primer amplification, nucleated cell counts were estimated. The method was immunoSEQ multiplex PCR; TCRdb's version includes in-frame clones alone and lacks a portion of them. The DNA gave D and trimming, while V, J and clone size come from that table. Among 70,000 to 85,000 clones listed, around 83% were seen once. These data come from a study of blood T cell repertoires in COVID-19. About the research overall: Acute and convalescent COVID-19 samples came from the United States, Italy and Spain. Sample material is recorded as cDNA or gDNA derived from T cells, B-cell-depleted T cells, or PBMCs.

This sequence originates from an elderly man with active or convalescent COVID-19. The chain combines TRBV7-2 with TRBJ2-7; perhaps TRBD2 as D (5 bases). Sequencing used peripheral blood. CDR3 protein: CASSSTVRRSYEQYF. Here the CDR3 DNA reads TGTGCCAGCAGCTCTACAGTAAGGAGGTCCTACGAGCAGTACTTC.